This entry lists 16 T cell receptor beta chains sequenced from one sample in a study of cytomegalovirus exposure and HLA in healthy donors. PCR involved 60 Vbeta and 13 Jbeta primers. Clones were read by immunoSEQ multiplex PCR, and TCRdb kept only the in-frame ones, dropping some. The table includes 150,000 to 200,000 clones, roughly 80% detected once. Sequenced: PBMCs. The receptors come from a woman in her forties or fifties in good health and CMV-seronegative.

This chain links TRBV28 with TRBJ2-7, with D maybe TRBD1 (6 bases). In germline, CDR1 is MDHEN, CDR2 SYDVKM. Trimming took 5 bases from V and 12 from J, leaving 17 bases between them. This CDR3 has 12 amino acids. The DNA of the CDR3 is TGTGCCAGCAGTCAAAGCCAGGGGACCCCGTACTTC. It yields the protein CASSQSQGTPYF.

The chain joins TRBV11-2 to TRBJ2-7; 12 nucleotides match TRBD2. Trimming took 4 bases from V and 3 from J; bases not matched to a gene: 4. In germline, CDR1 is SGHAT, CDR2 FQNNGV. The CDR3 covers 15 residues. This CDR3 reads CASSSRTSGIYEQYF. CDR3 DNA: TGTGCCAGCAGCTCACGGACTAGCGGGATCTACGAGCAGTACTTC.

CDR3 nucleotides: TGCGCCAGCAGCTTGGCCGGGAGGGGGGTGCAGGATGGCTACACCTTC. Protein sequence: CASSLAGRGVQDGYTF. This rearrangement joins TRBV5-1 to TRBJ1-2; D may be TRBD1 (6 bases). The V and J ends lost 0 bases and 6 bases respectively, with 18 bases between them. CDR3 length: 16 residues. Germline CDR1 SGHRS, CDR2 YFSETQ.

The chain carries TRBV28 and TRBJ2-7, with 7 bases fitting TRBD2. J was trimmed by 3 bases and V by 10 bases; bases with no gene match: 12. The germline V gene has CDR1 MDHEN and CDR2 SYDVKM. The CDR3 extends over 14 amino acids. CDR3 loop: CATRPPGTNYEQYF. CDR3 nucleotide sequence: TGTGCCACCCGTCCCCCGGGGACTAACTACGAGCAGTACTTC.

This rearrangement joins TRBV28 to TRBJ2-2; D uncertain. The V end lost 3 bases, the J end lost 4 bases, and 12 bases lay between the germline ends. The CDR3 has 15 residues. Germline values: CDR1 MDHEN, CDR2 SYDVKM. The CDR3 DNA follows: TGTGCCAGCAGTTTTAAGCCCTCGGTCACCGGGGAGCTGTTTTTT. It translates to CASSFKPSVTGELFF.

The chain has TRBV19 and TRBJ2-6, with 9 bases identical to TRBD1. There are 17 residues in the CDR3. V shed 3 bases, J shed 2 bases, and the junction held 5 bases outside the gene matches. Germline-derived CDR1 and CDR2 are LNHDA and SQIVND (reference sequence). The CDR3 coding sequence is TGTGCCAGTAGTATGCGACAGGGGGGGACTGGGGCCAACGTCCTGACTTTC. It codes for CASSMRQGGTGANVLTF.

The chain is built from TRBV2 and TRBJ2-2; the D gene is possibly TRBD2 (7 bases). CDR1 and CDR2 from the germline V gene are SNHLY and FYNNEI. Trimming shortened V by 9 bases and J by 1 base, and 12 bases separated the two germline ends. This CDR3 has 14 amino acids. The CDR3 DNA reads TGTGCCAGGCGGGGAGGGGGGAACACCGGGGAGCTGTTTTTT. Its translation is CARRGGGNTGELFF.

This chain links TRBV9 with TRBJ2-7; TRBD2 might be the D (5 bases). V lost 4 bases and J 6 bases, leaving 17 bases between the germline ends. Germline V gene sequence: CDR1 SGDLS, CDR2 YYNGEE. The CDR3 covers 14 residues. In DNA, the CDR3 is TGTGCCAGCAGCCTCGTGGCCGGAGGAAGCGAGCAGTACTTC. This gives the protein CASSLVAGGSEQYF.

For the CDR3, the DNA is TGTGCCAGCAGCCCGACAGTCTACGAGCAGTACTTC. This encodes CASSPTVYEQYF. The chain uses TRBV27 and TRBJ2-7, with a tentative D call TRBD1 (5 bases). The CDR3 is made up of 12 amino acids. The V end was cut by 6 bases, the J end by 3 bases, with 9 bases between. Germline V lookup: CDR1 MNHEY, CDR2 SMNVEV (reference sequence).

The genes are TRBV5-4 and TRBJ1-5; TRBD1 is a possible D gene (6 bases). V shed 1 base and J shed 7 bases, with 9 bases lying between them. CDR3 size: 13 residues. The V gene's germline CDR1 is SGHNT and CDR2 YYREEE (reference sequence). This CDR3 reads CASSLRGSQPQHF. Written as DNA, the CDR3 is TGTGCCAGCAGCTTGAGGGGGAGCCAGCCCCAGCATTTT.

This chain's CDR3 is CASSPAGLGPFF. CDR3 sequence (DNA): TGCGCCAGCAGCCCCGCGGGGCTAGGGCCGTTCTTC. The gene calls are TRBV5-1 and TRBJ2-1; perhaps TRBD2 as D (6 bases). The V gene's germline CDR1 is SGHRS and CDR2 YFSETQ. The CDR3 totals 12 residues. V was shortened by 4 bases and J by 15 bases, with 17 bases between the two germline ends.

The chain combines TRBV6-6 with TRBJ1-1; the D is unclear. This CDR3 has 16 amino acids. The germline gives CDR1 MNHNY, CDR2 SVGAGI (reference sequence). Trimming removed 7 bases at V and 0 bases at J, with 18 bases between. The CDR3 protein is CASTTKVEVMNTEAFF. CDR3 coding DNA: TGTGCCAGCACTACGAAAGTCGAGGTGATGAACACTGAAGCTTTCTTT.

J is TRBJ1-4 and V is TRBV7-8; no definite D call. The length of the CDR3 is 15 residues. Germline lookup yields CDR1 SGHVS and CDR2 FQNEAQ. V was trimmed by 1 base and J by 6 bases, leaving 12 bases between them. The CDR3 protein is CASSLVERRDEKLFF. CDR3 coding DNA: TGTGCCAGCAGCTTAGTGGAACGGAGGGATGAAAAACTGTTTTTT.

J is TRBJ2-2 and V is TRBV7-6; D gene ambiguous. The V end lost 2 bases, the J end lost 5 bases, and 6 bases lay between the germline ends. Germline loops: CDR1 SGHVS, CDR2 FNYEAQ. This CDR3 has 13 residues. CDR3 residues: CASSLRLTGELFF. In DNA, the CDR3 is TGTGCCAGCAGCTTACGGTTAACCGGGGAGCTGTTTTTT.

The V gene is TRBV6-5, the J gene TRBJ1-2; 8 bases are a match to TRBD1. The germline CDR1 and CDR2 sequences are MNHEY and SVGAGI. V shed 0 bases, J shed 8 bases, and the junction held 8 bases outside the gene matches. The CDR3 has 15 amino acids. CDR3 sequence reads: CASSYSDREAQGYTF. The CDR3 nucleotides are TGTGCCAGCAGTTACTCGGACAGGGAAGCGCAAGGCTACACCTTC.

The V call is TRBV14, the J call TRBJ2-3; 7 bases agree with TRBD2. The CDR3 extends over 16 amino acids. The trim removed 1 base at V and 4 bases at J, leaving 8 bases unmatched. Germline values: CDR1 SGHDN, CDR2 FVKESK. CDR3 loop: CASSQGGAGRADTQYF. The CDR3 nucleotides are TGTGCCAGCAGCCAAGGCGGAGCGGGAAGGGCAGATACGCAGTATTTT.